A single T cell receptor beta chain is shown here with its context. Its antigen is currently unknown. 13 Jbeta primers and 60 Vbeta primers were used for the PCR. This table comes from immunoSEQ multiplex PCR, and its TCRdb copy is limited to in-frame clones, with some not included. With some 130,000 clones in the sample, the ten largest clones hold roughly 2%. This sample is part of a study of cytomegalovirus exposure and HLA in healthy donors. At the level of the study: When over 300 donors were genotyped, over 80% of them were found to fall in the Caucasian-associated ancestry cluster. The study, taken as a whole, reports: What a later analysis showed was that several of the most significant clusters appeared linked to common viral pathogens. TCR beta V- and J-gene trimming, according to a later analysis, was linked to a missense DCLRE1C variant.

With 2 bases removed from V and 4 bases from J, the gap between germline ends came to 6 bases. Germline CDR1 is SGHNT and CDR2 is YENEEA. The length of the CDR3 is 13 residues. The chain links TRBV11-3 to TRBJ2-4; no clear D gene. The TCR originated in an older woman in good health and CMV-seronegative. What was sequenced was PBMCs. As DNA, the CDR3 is TGTGCCAGCAGCTTAAATTTAAAAAACATTCAGTACTTC. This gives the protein CASSLNLKNIQYF.